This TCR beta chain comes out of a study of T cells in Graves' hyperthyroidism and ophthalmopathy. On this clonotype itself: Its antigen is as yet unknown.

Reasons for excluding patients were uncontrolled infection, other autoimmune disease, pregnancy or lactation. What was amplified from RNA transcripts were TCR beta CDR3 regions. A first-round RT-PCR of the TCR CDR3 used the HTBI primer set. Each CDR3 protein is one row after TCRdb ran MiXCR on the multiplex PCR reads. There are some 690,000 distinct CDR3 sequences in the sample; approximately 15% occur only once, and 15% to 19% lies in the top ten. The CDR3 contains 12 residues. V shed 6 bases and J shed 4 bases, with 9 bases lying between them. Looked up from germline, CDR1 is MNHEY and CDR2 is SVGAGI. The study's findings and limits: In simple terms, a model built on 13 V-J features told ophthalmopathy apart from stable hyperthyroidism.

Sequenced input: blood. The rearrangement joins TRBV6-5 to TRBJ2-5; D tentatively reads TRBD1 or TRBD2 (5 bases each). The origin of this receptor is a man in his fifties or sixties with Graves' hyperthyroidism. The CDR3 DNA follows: TGTGCCAGCAGGAGGGACGGAGAGACCCAGTACTTC. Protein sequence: CASRRDGETQYF.